This T cell receptor (beta chain) was obtained from a study of vaccination effects on CD4 cells after COVID-19. About the research overall: A couple of convalescent patients provided samples 16 days and one week prevaccination.

Comment on this clone: What it recognizes is unknown.

Cells that had been cultured for less than 13 days were the source of isolated CD4+ T cells. On both days 3 and 7, half of the culture medium was replaced with IL-2 medium. Repertoires were generated with immunoSEQ multiplex PCR, while TCRdb's copy carries only in-frame clones and drops some. Here the sample spans roughly 68,000 clones, about 69% being singletons. There are 13 residues in the CDR3. The germline CDR1 and CDR2 sequences are ENHRY and SYGVKD. Between the trimmed V and J ends, which lost 7 bases and 5 bases, there was a span of 14 bases. This clonotype was sampled from a human donor who had a prior SARS-CoV-2 infection. The sample here was CD4+ T cells from PBMCs cultured without peptide, taken before COVID-19 vaccination. The genes are TRBV10-3 and TRBJ1-2; D is possibly TRBD1 (5 bases). For the CDR3, the DNA is TGTGCCATCAACGCAGGGAGTGGGTATGGCTACACCTTC. Translation gives CAINAGSGYGYTF.